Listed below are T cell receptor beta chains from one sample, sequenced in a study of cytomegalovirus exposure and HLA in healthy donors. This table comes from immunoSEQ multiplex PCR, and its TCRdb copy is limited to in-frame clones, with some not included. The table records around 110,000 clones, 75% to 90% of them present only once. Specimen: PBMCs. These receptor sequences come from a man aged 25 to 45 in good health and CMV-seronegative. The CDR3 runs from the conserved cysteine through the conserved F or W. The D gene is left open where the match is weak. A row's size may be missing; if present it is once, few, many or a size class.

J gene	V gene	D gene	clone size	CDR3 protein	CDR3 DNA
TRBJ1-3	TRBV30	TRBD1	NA	CASRGQGAGNTIYF	TGTGCCTCGAGGGGACAGGGTGCTGGAAACACCATATATTTT
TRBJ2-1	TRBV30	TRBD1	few	CAWSRQGSPDNEQFF	TGTGCCTGGAGTCGACAGGGCTCTCCTGACAATGAGCAGTTCTTC
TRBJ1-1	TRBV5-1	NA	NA	CASSLSGQRTTEAFF	TGCGCCAGCAGCTTGTCTGGACAGCGAACCACTGAAGCTTTCTTT
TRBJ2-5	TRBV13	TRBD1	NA	CASSLTTGGPSETQYF	TGTGCCAGCAGCTTAACTACAGGGGGTCCCTCGGAGACCCAGTACTTC
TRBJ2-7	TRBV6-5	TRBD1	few	CASSTDRVGLGEQYF	TGTGCCAGCAGTACGGACAGGGTGGGCCTTGGGGAGCAGTACTTC
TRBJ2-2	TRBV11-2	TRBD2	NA	CASSPTGEGRSGELFF	TGTGCCAGCAGCCCCACTGGGGAGGGAAGAAGCGGGGAGCTGTTTTTT
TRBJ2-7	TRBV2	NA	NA	CAVQPLARAYLTKQYF	TGTGCCGTTCAACCTCTCGCCAGGGCTTATCTTACGAAGCAGTACTTC
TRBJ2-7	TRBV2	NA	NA	CASTIQAGNYEQYF	TGTGCCAGCACCATTCAGGCGGGGAACTACGAGCAGTACTTC
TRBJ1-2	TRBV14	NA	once	CASSPLGGSNYGYTF	TGTGCCAGCAGCCCCCTCGGCGGGTCTAACTATGGCTACACCTTC
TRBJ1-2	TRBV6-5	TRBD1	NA	CASSSTGNYGYTF	TGTGCCAGCAGTTCGACAGGGAACTATGGCTACACCTTC
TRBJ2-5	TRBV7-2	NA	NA	CASSPGWQETQYF	TGTGCCAGCAGCCCAGGATGGCAAGAGACCCAGTACTTC